The 4 T cell receptor beta chains given below trace back to one sample, sequenced in a study of cytomegalovirus exposure and HLA in healthy donors. The table came from immunoSEQ multiplex PCR; TCRdb's copy has only in-frame clones and leaves some out. The table shows tens of thousands of clones, with under 95% occurring only once. Source material: PBMCs. The receptors originated from a woman in her twenties or thirties in good health and CMV-seronegative.

This chain links TRBV5-1 with TRBJ2-7; 9 bases align to TRBD1. V was clipped by 3 bases and J by 6 bases; unmatched bases: 13. The CDR3 spans 16 residues. Germline CDR1 is SGHRS and CDR2 is YFSETQ. CDR3 in amino acids: CASSSPRDREYAEQYF. The CDR3, as DNA: TGCGCCAGCAGCTCACCCCGGGACAGGGAATATGCCGAGCAGTACTTC.

This clone came up a few times. The V gene is TRBV5-4, the J gene TRBJ1-2, with TRBD1 identical over 7 bases. Germline V CDR1 and CDR2: SGHNT, YYREEE (reference sequence). V shed 4 bases and J 0 bases; nucleotides not matched to a gene: 6. CDR3 length equals 15 residues. The CDR3 sequence: CASSPGQAANYGYTF. The CDR3 nucleotides read TGTGCCAGCAGCCCCGGACAGGCAGCTAACTATGGCTACACCTTC.

The chain recombines TRBV7-8 with TRBJ1-3; a possible D gene is TRBD1 (6 bases). Germline V gene sequence: CDR1 SGHVS, CDR2 FQNEAQ. This CDR3 is 15 amino acids long. V lost 9 bases and J 2 bases, leaving 17 bases between the germline ends. The CDR3 reads CASTARGRAGNTIYF. The CDR3 nucleotides read TGTGCCAGTACCGCCAGGGGAAGAGCTGGAAACACCATATATTTT.

This chain uses TRBV4-3 with TRBJ1-5, with D tentatively TRBD1 (6 bases). V dropped 0 bases and J dropped 5 bases, with 8 bases sitting between them. Germline V gene sequence: CDR1 LGHNA, CDR2 YSLEER. This CDR3 contains 14 residues. The CDR3 is CASSQERGYQPQHF. The CDR3 bases are TGCGCCAGCAGCCAAGAGAGGGGGTATCAGCCCCAGCATTTT.